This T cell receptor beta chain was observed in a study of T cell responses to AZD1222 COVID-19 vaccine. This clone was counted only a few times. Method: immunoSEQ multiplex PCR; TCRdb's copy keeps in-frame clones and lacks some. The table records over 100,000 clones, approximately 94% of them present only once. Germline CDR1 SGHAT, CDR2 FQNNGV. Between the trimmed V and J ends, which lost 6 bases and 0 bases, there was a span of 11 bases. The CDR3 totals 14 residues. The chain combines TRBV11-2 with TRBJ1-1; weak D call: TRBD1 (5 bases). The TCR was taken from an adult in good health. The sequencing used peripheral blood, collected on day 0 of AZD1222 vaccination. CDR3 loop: CASRGDGLNTEAFF. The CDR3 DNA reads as TGTGCCAGCAGAGGGGACGGCTTGAACACTGAAGCTTTCTTT. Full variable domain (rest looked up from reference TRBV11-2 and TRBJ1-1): EAGVAQSPRYKIIEKRQSVAFWCNPISGHATLYWYQQILGQGPKLLIQFQNNGVVDDSQLPKDRFSAERLKGVDSTLKIQPAKLEDSAVYLCASRGDGLNTEAFFGQGTRLTVV.